A selection of T cell receptor beta chains follows, all from one sample in a study of T cells after yellow fever vaccination. TCRdb reprocessed the 5' RACE reads via MiXCR and lists one record per CDR3 protein. This table holds a few hundred thousand distinct CDR3 sequences, less than 20% found once. The specimen comprised PBMCs, sampled 5 days after the first yellow fever vaccination. The receptors were sampled from a man aged 18 to 30 who received the YFV17D yellow fever vaccine. The CDR3 runs from the conserved cysteine through the conserved F or W. The D gene is left open where the match is weak. Clone size is given for some rows only: seen once, a few or many times, or a class if the clone is expanded.

v_gene	j_gene	d_gene	abundance	CDR3aa	CDR3nt
TRBV7-6	TRBJ1-4	NA	NA	CASSLSSSMPAGEKLFF	TGTGCCAGCAGCTTAAGCTCTTCCATGCCGGCGGGGGAAAAACTGTTTTTT
TRBV20-1	TRBJ1-1	TRBD1	NA	CSAHRGGTEAFF	TGCAGTGCCCACAGGGGCGGCACTGAAGCTTTCTTT
TRBV12-3/TRBV12-4	TRBJ1-2	TRBD1	many	CASSRTGGANYGYTF	TGTGCCAGCAGTCGGACAGGGGGCGCCAACTATGGCTACACCTTC
TRBV28	TRBJ1-1	TRBD1	few	CASSFKDRRGTEAFF	TGTGCCAGCAGTTTTAAGGACAGGCGGGGAACTGAAGCTTTCTTT
TRBV7-6	TRBJ2-5	TRBD1	NA	CASSDTDREETQYF	TGTGCCAGCAGCGATACGGACAGGGAAGAGACCCAGTACTTC
TRBV5-1	TRBJ2-1	TRBD2	many	CASSFVSGGAYNEQFF	TGCGCCAGCAGCTTTGTAAGCGGGGGGGCCTACAATGAGCAGTTCTTC
TRBV12-3/TRBV12-4	TRBJ1-3	NA	few	CASSSGRQPIGNTIYF	TGTGCCAGCAGTTCCGGTCGACAGCCAATTGGAAACACCATATATTTT
TRBV4-2	TRBJ2-5	NA	once	CASSQAPGLRGGETQYF	TGTGCCAGCAGCCAAGCCCCGGGACTTAGGGGAGGCGAGACCCAGTACTTC
TRBV7-2	TRBJ2-2	NA	few	CASSRGYTGELFF	TGTGCCAGCAGCCGAGGGTACACCGGGGAGCTGTTTTTT
TRBV6-2/TRBV6-3	TRBJ1-1	NA	few	CASSYRGTNTEAFF	TGTGCCAGCAGTTACAGGGGAACGAACACTGAAGCTTTCTTT
TRBV4-2	TRBJ1-2	NA	many	CASSQVIEAEQTGYGYTF	TGTGCCAGCAGCCAAGTTATCGAGGCGGAACAGACGGGCTATGGCTACACCTTC
TRBV24-1	TRBJ2-5	TRBD2	many	CATSDGGTSGGWETQYF	TGTGCCACCAGTGATGGGGGGACTAGCGGGGGATGGGAGACCCAGTACTTC
TRBV9	TRBJ2-7	TRBD1	few	CASSAYRGEQYF	TGTGCCAGCAGCGCGTACAGGGGCGAGCAGTACTTC
TRBV6-5	TRBJ1-1	NA	many	CASSWERNTEAFF	TGTGCCAGCAGTTGGGAGCGGAACACTGAAGCTTTCTTT
TRBV6-2/TRBV6-3	TRBJ2-3	NA	NA	CASSYMEGETSDTQYF	TGTGCCAGCAGTTACATGGAGGGGGAGACCTCAGATACGCAGTATTTT
TRBV5-6	TRBJ2-6	NA	few	CASRSATGANVLTF	TGTGCCAGCAGATCAGCTACGGGGGCCAACGTCCTGACTTTC